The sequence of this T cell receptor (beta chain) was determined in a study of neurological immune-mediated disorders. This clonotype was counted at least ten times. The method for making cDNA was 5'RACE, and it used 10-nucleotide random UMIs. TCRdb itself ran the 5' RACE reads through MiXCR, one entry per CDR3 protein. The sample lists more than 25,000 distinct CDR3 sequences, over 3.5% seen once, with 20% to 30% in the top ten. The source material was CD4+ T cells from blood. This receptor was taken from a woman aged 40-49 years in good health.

CDR3 region: CSASVGRNTGELFF. CDR3 in DNA: TGCAGTGCTAGTGTGGGACGGAACACCGGGGAGCTGTTTTTT. The J gene is TRBJ2-2, the V gene TRBV20-1; D may match TRBD1 or TRBD2 (5 bases each). Per germline, CDR1 DFQATT and CDR2 SNEGSKA (reference sequence). The CDR3 spans 14 residues. V was clipped by 3 bases and J by 1 base, with 9 bases between them.